The sequence of this T cell receptor beta chain was determined in a study of blood T cell repertoires in COVID-19. Measured with immunoSEQ multiplex PCR; TCRdb has only the in-frame clones, and not every one. The sample has some 150,000 clones; around 83% are singletons. CDR1 is MNHEY, CDR2 SMNVEV, per germline (reference sequence). The CDR3 extends over 13 amino acids. V shed 1 base and J shed 8 bases, with 9 bases lying between them. This clonotype was sampled from a woman older than 75 with acute or convalescent COVID-19. This sequence joins TRBV27 and TRBJ2-1, with no clear D. Sequencing was performed on peripheral blood. This CDR3 is CASSLLLGDEQFF. As DNA, the CDR3 is TGTGCCAGCAGTTTATTGTTAGGAGATGAGCAGTTCTTC.